This is a list of T cell receptor beta chains from one sample in a study of blood T cell repertoires in COVID-19. Data came from immunoSEQ multiplex PCR; TCRdb stores just in-frame clones and leaves some out. The table records approximately 320,000 clones, around 85% of them present only once. The source material was peripheral blood. These TCRs come from a human donor in a cohort sampled during active COVID-19. The CDR3 runs from the conserved cysteine through the conserved F or W. The D gene is left open where the match is weak. Only part of the rows carry a size: once, few, many, or a class if the clone is expanded.

V: TRBV9; J: TRBJ2-7; D: TRBD1; size: NA; DNA: TGTGCCAGCAACACCGGGACAGAGACCTACGAGCAGTACTTC; CDR3: CASNTGTETYEQYF
V: TRBV7-9; J: TRBJ1-5; D: NA; size: NA; DNA: TGTGCCAGCAGGAAAGAACAGGGCCAGCCCCAGCATTTT; CDR3: CASRKEQGQPQHF
V: TRBV19; J: TRBJ1-3; D: TRBD1; size: NA; DNA: TGTGCCAGTAAAACCGGACAGGGGCGAAACACCATATATTTT; CDR3: CASKTGQGRNTIYF
V: TRBV5-8; J: TRBJ2-2; D: TRBD1; size: NA; DNA: TGTGCCAGCAGCCGACAGGGTAAAGGTCCCGGGGAGCTGTTTTTT; CDR3: CASSRQGKGPGELFF
V: TRBV19; J: TRBJ2-3; D: TRBD2; size: NA; DNA: TGTGCCAGTAGGAGGCGGGGGGTTAGCACAGATACGCAGTATTTT; CDR3: CASRRRGVSTDTQYF
V: TRBV24-1; J: TRBJ2-3; D: NA; size: NA; DNA: TGTGCCACCAGTGATTTGGGCCGCACAGATACGCAGTATTTT; CDR3: CATSDLGRTDTQYF
V: TRBV7-9; J: TRBJ1-2; D: NA; size: NA; DNA: TGTGCCAGCAACGAGTCAGGGGTTGGCTATGGCTACACCTTC; CDR3: CASNESGVGYGYTF
V: TRBV3-1/TRBV3-2; J: TRBJ1-4; D: NA; size: NA; DNA: TGTGCCAGCAGCTTAAGCAGGGGTACTAATGAAAAACTGTTTTTT; CDR3: CASSLSRGTNEKLFF
V: TRBV4-1; J: TRBJ2-5; D: NA; size: NA; DNA: TGCGCCAGCAGGGGCTTCGACAGGAATCAAGGCCAAGAGACCCAGTACTTC; CDR3: CASRGFDRNQGQETQYF
V: TRBV29-1; J: TRBJ1-2; D: TRBD1; size: NA; DNA: TGCAGCGCTGAAGGGACAGAAGGAATTAACTATGGCTACACCTTC; CDR3: CSAEGTEGINYGYTF
V: TRBV3-1/TRBV3-2; J: TRBJ1-2; D: NA; size: once; DNA: TGTGCCAGCAGCCTCAACACAGGCGGCTATGGCTACACCTTC; CDR3: CASSLNTGGYGYTF
V: TRBV7-3; J: TRBJ2-6; D: TRBD2; size: NA; DNA: TGTGCCAGCAGCTTAAGGGGAGGGGAATCAGGGGCCAACGTCCTGACTTTC; CDR3: CASSLRGGESGANVLTF
V: TRBV6-1; J: TRBJ1-4; D: NA; size: NA; DNA: TGTGCCAGCAGTGATCCGACTACTGGGGAAAAACTGTTTTTT; CDR3: CASSDPTTGEKLFF
V: TRBV29-1; J: TRBJ1-1; D: TRBD1; size: NA; DNA: TGCAGCGTTTTGACGGGACAGGGTAAAACTGAAGCTTTCTTT; CDR3: CSVLTGQGKTEAFF
V: TRBV2; J: TRBJ1-5; D: NA; size: NA; DNA: TGTGCCAGCAGTGAACAGTATAGCAATCAGCCCCAGCATTTT; CDR3: CASSEQYSNQPQHF
V: TRBV4-1; J: TRBJ1-6; D: TRBD1; size: NA; DNA: TGCGCCAGCAGCCAAGATAGGGGGCTGGACAGCAATTCACCCCTCCACTTT; CDR3: CASSQDRGLDSNSPLHF
V: TRBV30; J: TRBJ1-1; D: TRBD1; size: NA; DNA: TGTGCAGCCGACAGGGCAAGGACTGAAGCTTTCTTT; CDR3: CAADRARTEAFF
V: TRBV19; J: TRBJ1-2; D: NA; size: NA; DNA: TGTGCCAGTAGTATAGATTCCCAGGTCTATGGCTACACCTTC; CDR3: CASSIDSQVYGYTF
V: TRBV3-1/TRBV3-2; J: TRBJ1-5; D: NA; size: NA; DNA: TGTGCCAGCAGTTCACACCGTCTGCGGCAGCCCCAGCATTTT; CDR3: CASSSHRLRQPQHF
V: TRBV29-1; J: TRBJ2-7; D: NA; size: NA; DNA: TGCAGCGTCTTTGTCCCAGGGAGGTCCTACGAGCAGTACTTC; CDR3: CSVFVPGRSYEQYF
V: TRBV5-1; J: TRBJ1-5; D: NA; size: NA; DNA: TGCGCCAGCAGCTTGCAGGGGCCTCAGCCCCAGCATTTT; CDR3: CASSLQGPQPQHF
V: TRBV5-1; J: TRBJ2-1; D: NA; size: many; DNA: TGCGCCAGCCGGGGGAGCTCCTACAATGAGCAGTTCTTC; CDR3: CASRGSSYNEQFF
V: TRBV11-2; J: TRBJ2-4; D: TRBD1; size: NA; DNA: TGTGCCAGCAGCCTTAGACAGGGGAACATTCAGTACTTC; CDR3: CASSLRQGNIQYF
V: TRBV6-5; J: TRBJ1-4; D: TRBD1; size: few; DNA: TGTGCCAGCAGTGACTCGGACAGGGGTGGTGAAAAACTGTTTTTT; CDR3: CASSDSDRGGEKLFF